This T cell receptor beta chain is from a study of CD8+CD57+ T cells in acquired aplastic anemia. The wider study: CD4+ and CD8+ cells, once sorted, gave DNA averaging about 3 ug. The average read count for CD4+ cells in healthy donors was around 10 million. Whole-study results and caveats: Controls and patients did not differ significantly in CD8+ Simpson's diversity.

V was cut by 3 bases and J by 9 bases, with 0 bases left in between. CDR3 size: 8 residues. Germline V CDR1 and CDR2: SQVTM, ANQGSEA. This clonotype was observed many times. As yet, its antigen is unknown. Genomic DNA, serving as template, underwent TCR beta VDJ and CDR3 profiling. TCRdb reanalysed the reads using MiXCR and keeps one entry per CDR3 protein. The sample lists some 220,000 distinct CDR3 sequences, around 32% occurring once. The rearrangement links TRBV29-1 to TRBJ2-1; no clear D. This TCR was recovered from a human donor in good health, serving as a control. Sequenced sample: sorted CD4+, CD8+, or CD8+CD57+ T cells (not recorded which) from PBMCs. The CDR3 reads CSVDEQFF. Here the CDR3 DNA reads TGCAGCGTTGATGAGCAGTTCTTC.